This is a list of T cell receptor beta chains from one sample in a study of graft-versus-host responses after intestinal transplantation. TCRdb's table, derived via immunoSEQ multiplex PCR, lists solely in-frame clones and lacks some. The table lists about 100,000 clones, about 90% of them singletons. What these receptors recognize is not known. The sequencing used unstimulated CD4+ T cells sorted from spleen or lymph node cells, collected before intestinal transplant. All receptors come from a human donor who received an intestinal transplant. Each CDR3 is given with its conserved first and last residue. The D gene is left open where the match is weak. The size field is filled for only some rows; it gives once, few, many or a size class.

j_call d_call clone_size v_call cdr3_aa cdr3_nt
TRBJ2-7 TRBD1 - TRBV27 CASRPEGTGTTAYEQYF TGTGCCAGCAGACCCGAAGGGACAGGCACGACGGCCTACGAGCAGTACTTC
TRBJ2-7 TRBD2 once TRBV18 CASSPGLAGGPSYEQYF TGTGCCAGCTCACCGGGACTAGCGGGGGGGCCCTCCTACGAGCAGTACTTC
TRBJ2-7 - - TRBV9 CASSRSPVNEQYF TGTGCCAGCAGCCGATCGCCGGTAAACGAGCAGTACTTC
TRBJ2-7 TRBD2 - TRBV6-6 CASTNGAGAYEQYF TGTGCCAGCACCAACGGGGCGGGAGCGTACGAGCAGTACTTC
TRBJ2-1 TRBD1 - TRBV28 CASSYTGENEQFF TGTGCCAGCAGTTATACAGGGGAAAATGAGCAGTTCTTC
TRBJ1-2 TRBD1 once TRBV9 CASSVGRTGGYGYTF TGTGCCAGCAGCGTGGGTAGGACAGGGGGCTATGGCTACACCTTC
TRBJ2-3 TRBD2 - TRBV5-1 CASSLLAGFLTDTQYF TGCGCCAGCAGCTTACTAGCGGGGTTCCTCACAGATACGCAGTATTTT
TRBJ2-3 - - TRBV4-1 CASSQVRQRTTDTQYF TGCGCCAGCAGCCAAGTTCGACAGAGAACCACAGATACGCAGTATTTT
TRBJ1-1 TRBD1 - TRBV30 CAWSFFRGQTEAFF TGTGCCTGGAGTTTCTTCAGGGGGCAGACTGAAGCTTTCTTT
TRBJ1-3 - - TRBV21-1 CASGTFDSLLSGNTIYF TGTGCCAGCGGCACCTTCGACAGCCTATTATCTGGAAACACCATATATTTT
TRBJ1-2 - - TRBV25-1 CASSEWAYGYTF TGTGCCAGCAGTGAATGGGCCTATGGCTACACCTTC
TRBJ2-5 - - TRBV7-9 CASSPSLETQYF TGTGCCAGCAGCCCTAGTCTCGAGACCCAGTACTTC
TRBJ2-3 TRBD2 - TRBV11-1 CASSPYGLAGGNTDTQYF TGTGCCAGCAGCCCCTATGGGCTAGCGGGGGGAAACACAGATACGCAGTATTTT
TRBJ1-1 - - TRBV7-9 CASSNQVGTEAFF TGTGCCAGCAGTAACCAGGTGGGGACTGAAGCTTTCTTT
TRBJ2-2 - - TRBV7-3 CASSGARTEGTGELFF TGTGCCAGCAGCGGGGCGAGGACAGAGGGGACCGGGGAGCTGTTTTTT
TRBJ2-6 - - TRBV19 CASSIDGPAPGANVLTF TGTGCCAGTAGTATAGATGGACCGGCCCCTGGGGCCAACGTCCTGACTTTC
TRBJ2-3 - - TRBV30 CAWSPRSITDTQYF TGTGCCTGGAGTCCCCGGTCTATCACAGATACGCAGTATTTT
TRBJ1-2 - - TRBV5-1 CASSSNPTGRGYTF TGCGCCAGCAGCTCAAACCCTACAGGTCGGGGCTACACCTTC
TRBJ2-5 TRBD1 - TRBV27 CASSFFRGETQYF TGTGCCAGCAGTTTTTTCAGGGGGGAGACCCAGTACTTC
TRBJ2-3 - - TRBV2 CASNLLTASTDTQYF TGTGCCAGCAACCTTTTAACAGCTAGCACAGATACGCAGTATTTT
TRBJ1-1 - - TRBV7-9 CASSLQESGTEAFF TGTGCCAGCAGCCTACAGGAATCGGGCACTGAAGCTTTCTTT
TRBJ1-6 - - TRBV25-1 CASSAGSSYNSPLHF TGTGCCAGCAGTGCTGGAAGCTCCTATAATTCACCCCTCCACTTT
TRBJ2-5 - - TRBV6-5 CASIRSTGETQYF TGTGCCAGCATCAGAAGCACGGGGGAGACCCAGTACTTC
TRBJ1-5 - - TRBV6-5 CASSYPITRGNQPQHF TGTGCCAGCAGTTACCCAATCACTCGGGGCAATCAGCCCCAGCATTTT
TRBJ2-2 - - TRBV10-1 CASSKQGEGLFF TGCGCCAGCAGTAAACAGGGAGAGGGGCTGTTTTTT
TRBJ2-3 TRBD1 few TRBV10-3 CAISAQGFTDTQYF TGTGCCATCAGCGCACAGGGGTTCACAGATACGCAGTATTTT
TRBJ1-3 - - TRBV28 CASTSGSGNTIYF TGTGCCAGCACGTCGGGGTCTGGAAACACCATATATTTT
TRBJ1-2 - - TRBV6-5 CASSYSGQYGYTF TGTGCCAGCAGTTACTCTGGCCAGTATGGCTACACCTTC
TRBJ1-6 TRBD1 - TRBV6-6 CASNDLGQGAKALHF TGTGCCAGCAACGACCTGGGACAGGGGGCGAAAGCCCTCCACTTT
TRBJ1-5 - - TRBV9 CASSVGGYSNQPQHF TGTGCCAGCAGCGTAGGCGGCTATAGCAATCAGCCCCAGCATTTT
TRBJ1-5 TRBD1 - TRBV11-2 CASSQGTVSNQPQHF TGTGCCAGCAGCCAAGGGACAGTCAGCAATCAGCCCCAGCATTTT
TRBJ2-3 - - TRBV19 CASSRQQVSTDTQYF TGTGCCAGTAGTAGGCAACAGGTTAGCACAGATACGCAGTATTTT
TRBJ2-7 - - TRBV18 CASSPQVSYEQYF TGTGCCAGCTCACCACAAGTCAGCTACGAGCAGTACTTC
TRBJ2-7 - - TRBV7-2 CASSLALGGSYEQYF TGTGCCAGCAGCTTAGCGCTCGGGGGTTCCTACGAGCAGTACTTC
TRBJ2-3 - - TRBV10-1 CASSVGGQNTDTQYF TGCGCCAGCAGTGTAGGCGGCCAAAACACAGATACGCAGTATTTT
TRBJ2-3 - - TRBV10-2 CASSEAGGSDTQYF TGCGCCAGCAGTGAGGCAGGGGGGTCAGATACGCAGTATTTT
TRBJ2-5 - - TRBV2 CASSETFQANQETQYF TGTGCCAGCAGTGAGACCTTCCAGGCTAACCAAGAGACCCAGTACTTC
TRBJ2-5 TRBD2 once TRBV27 CASSLLLAGGPTKTQYF TGTGCCAGCAGTTTATTACTAGCGGGAGGGCCTACGAAGACCCAGTACTTC
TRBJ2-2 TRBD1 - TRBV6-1 CASSVVGQGASNTGELFF TGTGCCAGCAGTGTAGTGGGCCAGGGGGCGTCGAACACCGGGGAGCTGTTTTTT
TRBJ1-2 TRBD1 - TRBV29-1 CSVEVDRGSGYTF TGCAGCGTTGAAGTCGACAGGGGATCCGGCTACACCTTC
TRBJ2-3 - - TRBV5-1 CASSFSGGDTQYF TGCGCCAGCAGCTTCTCAGGGGGGGATACGCAGTATTTT
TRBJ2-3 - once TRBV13 CASSLGGDTQYF TGTGCCAGCAGCCTGGGGGGAGATACGCAGTATTTT
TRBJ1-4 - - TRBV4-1 CASSQPKQDEKLFF TGCGCCAGCAGCCAACCAAAACAGGATGAAAAACTGTTTTTT
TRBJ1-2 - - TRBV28 CASSLQVLDGYTF TGTGCCAGCAGCCTACAGGTTCTAGATGGCTACACCTTC
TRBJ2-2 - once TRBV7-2 CASSLEPGVLTGELFF TGTGCCAGCAGCTTAGAGCCAGGGGTTTTAACCGGGGAGCTGTTTTTT
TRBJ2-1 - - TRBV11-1 CASSPFRGSYNEQFF TGTGCCAGCAGCCCATTTAGGGGTTCCTACAATGAGCAGTTCTTC
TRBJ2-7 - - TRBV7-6 CASSPLGGTSFVSEQYF TGTGCCAGCAGCCCACTGGGCGGGACATCCTTTGTGAGCGAGCAGTACTTC
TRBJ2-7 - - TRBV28 CASSSGHLYAQYF TGTGCCAGCAGTTCGGGACATCTCTACGCGCAGTACTTC
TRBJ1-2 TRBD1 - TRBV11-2 CASSLAQGAVGYTF TGTGCCAGCAGCTTAGCTCAGGGGGCGGTTGGCTACACCTTC
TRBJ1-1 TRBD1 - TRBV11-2 CASSREGGADTEAFF TGTGCCAGCAGCAGAGAAGGGGGCGCGGACACTGAAGCTTTCTTT
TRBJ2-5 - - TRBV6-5 CASSYSAGRGQETQYF TGTGCCAGCAGTTACTCCGCGGGGAGAGGCCAAGAGACCCAGTACTTC
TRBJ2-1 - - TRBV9 CASSAGGFIEQFF TGTGCCAGCAGCGCTGGGGGCTTTATTGAGCAGTTCTTC
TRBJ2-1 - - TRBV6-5 CASNQGPYNEQFF TGTGCCAGCAATCAGGGGCCTTACAATGAGCAGTTCTTC